Listed here are 2 T cell receptor beta chains from one sample, sequenced in a study of PD-L1 blockade in urothelial cancer. Time point defined: peripheral blood 6 weeks after treatment start. The repertoire was sequenced with immunoSEQ multiplex PCR; TCRdb's copy has only in-frame clones and lacks some. This sample yields about 40,000 clones, of which more than 80% are seen a single time; over 9.5% belongs to the top ten. The specimen comprised PBMCs, sampled around atezolizumab (anti-PD-L1) treatment. Receptors originate from a man aged 40-49 years with urothelial cancer.

The chain is built from TRBV6-5 and TRBJ2-1, with D possibly matching TRBD2 (5 bases). This CDR3 region has 14 residues. Germline CDR1 is MNHEY and CDR2 is SVGAGI. Trimming stripped 6 bases from V and 0 bases from J, with 9 bases between. CDR3 coding DNA: TGTGCCAGCAGCTCGGGGAACTCCTACAATGAGCAGTTCTTC. It translates to CASSSGNSYNEQFF.

The V call is TRBV11-2, the J call TRBJ2-2; 7 bases line up with TRBD1. The germline gives CDR1 SGHAT, CDR2 FQNNGV. This CDR3 has 15 amino acids. With V trimmed by 4 bases and J by 5 bases, 7 bases remained unmatched. The CDR3 DNA is TGTGCCAGCAGCTCGATGACAGGGCGAACCGGGGAGCTGTTTTTT. Translation gives CASSSMTGRTGELFF.